This T cell receptor beta chain came from a study of shared clonotypes between healthy human individuals. Comment on this clone: The sample has other DNA sequences that encode this CDR3 too.

Between the trimmed V and J ends, which lost 5 bases and 0 bases, there was a span of 7 bases. Germline CDR1 and CDR2: LNHDA and SQIVND (reference sequence). The CDR3 is 13 amino acids. Produced via immunoSEQ multiplex PCR; TCRdb's table is partial and in-frame only. The data contain 550,000 to 850,000 clones, around 77% of them singletons. Sequencing was done on a sample of memory CD4+ T cells sorted from blood. Subset described: CD45RA-negative fraction. This chain connects TRBV19 to TRBJ1-1; D is ambiguous. The source is a woman in her 30s in good health. CDR3 amino acids: CASSRRMNTEAFF. CDR3 in DNA: TGTGCCAGTAGTCGTCGTATGAACACTGAAGCTTTCTTT.